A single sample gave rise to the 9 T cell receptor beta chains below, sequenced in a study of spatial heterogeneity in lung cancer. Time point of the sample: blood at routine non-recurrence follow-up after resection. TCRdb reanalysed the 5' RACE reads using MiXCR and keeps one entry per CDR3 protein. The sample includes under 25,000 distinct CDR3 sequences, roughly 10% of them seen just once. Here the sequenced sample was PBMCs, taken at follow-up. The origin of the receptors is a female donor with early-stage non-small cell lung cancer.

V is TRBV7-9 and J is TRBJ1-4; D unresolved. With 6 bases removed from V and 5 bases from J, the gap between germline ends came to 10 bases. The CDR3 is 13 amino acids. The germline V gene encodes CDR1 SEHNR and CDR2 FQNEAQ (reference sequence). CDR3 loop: CASRPTPNEKLFF. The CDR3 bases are TGTGCCAGCAGGCCGACCCCGAATGAAAAACTGTTTTTT.

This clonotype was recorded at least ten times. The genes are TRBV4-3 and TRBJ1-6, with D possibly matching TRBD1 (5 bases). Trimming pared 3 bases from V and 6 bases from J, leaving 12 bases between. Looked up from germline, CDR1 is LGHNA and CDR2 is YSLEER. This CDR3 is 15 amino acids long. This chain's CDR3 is CASSHNRPPNSPLHF. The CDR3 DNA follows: TGCGCCAGCAGCCACAACAGGCCCCCTAATTCACCCCTCCACTTT.

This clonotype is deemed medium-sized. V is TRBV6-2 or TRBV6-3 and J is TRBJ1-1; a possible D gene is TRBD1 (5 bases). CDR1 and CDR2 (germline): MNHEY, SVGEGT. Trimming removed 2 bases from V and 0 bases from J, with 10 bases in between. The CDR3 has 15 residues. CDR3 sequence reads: CASSYPGHLNTEAFF. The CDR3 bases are TGTGCCAGCAGTTACCCAGGACACCTGAACACTGAAGCTTTCTTT.

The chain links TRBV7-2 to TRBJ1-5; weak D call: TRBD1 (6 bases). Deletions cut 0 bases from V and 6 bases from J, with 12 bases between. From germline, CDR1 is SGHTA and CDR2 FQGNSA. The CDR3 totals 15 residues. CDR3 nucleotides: TGTGCCAGCAGCTTAGCACCGGGGGCCAGTCAGCCCCAGCATTTT. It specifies CASSLAPGASQPQHF.

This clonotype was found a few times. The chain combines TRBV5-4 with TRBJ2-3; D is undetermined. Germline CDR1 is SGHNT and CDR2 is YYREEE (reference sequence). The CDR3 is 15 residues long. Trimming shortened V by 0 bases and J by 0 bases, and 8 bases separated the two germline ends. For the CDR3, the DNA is TGTGCCAGCAGCTTGGGGATTCAGAGCACAGATACGCAGTATTTT. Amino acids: CASSLGIQSTDTQYF.

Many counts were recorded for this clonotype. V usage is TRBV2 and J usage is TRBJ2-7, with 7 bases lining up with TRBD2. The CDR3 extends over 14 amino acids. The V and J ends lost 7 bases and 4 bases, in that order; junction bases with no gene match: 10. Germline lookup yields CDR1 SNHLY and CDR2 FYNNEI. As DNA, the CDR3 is TGTGCCAGCAATTTATCCGGGGGGTTATACGAGCAGTACTTC. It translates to CASNLSGGLYEQYF.

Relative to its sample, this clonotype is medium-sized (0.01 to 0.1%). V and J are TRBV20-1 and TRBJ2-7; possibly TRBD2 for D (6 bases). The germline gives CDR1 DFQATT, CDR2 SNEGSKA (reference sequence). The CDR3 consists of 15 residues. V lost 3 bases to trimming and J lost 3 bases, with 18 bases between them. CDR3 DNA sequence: TGCAGTGCTAGGGCTACGGGGACTGACTTCTACGAGCAGTACTTC. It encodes CSARATGTDFYEQYF.

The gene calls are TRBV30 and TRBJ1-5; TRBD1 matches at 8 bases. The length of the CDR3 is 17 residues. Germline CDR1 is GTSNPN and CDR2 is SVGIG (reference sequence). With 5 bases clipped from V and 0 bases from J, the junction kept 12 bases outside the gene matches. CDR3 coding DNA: TGTGCCTGGTCCGCGGACAGGGCTTCAAATAGCAATCAGCCCCAGCATTTT. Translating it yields CAWSADRASNSNQPQHF.

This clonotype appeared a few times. CDR3 loop: CASSLGTAAAGELFF. The CDR3 DNA sequence: TGTGCCAGCAGTTTAGGGACAGCTGCCGCCGGGGAGCTGTTTTTT. The rearrangement uses TRBV28 and TRBJ2-2, with 7 positions matching TRBD1. V gave up 2 bases and J gave up 6 bases; unmatched junction bases: 6. Germline loops: CDR1 MDHEN, CDR2 SYDVKM. The CDR3 is 15 amino acids.